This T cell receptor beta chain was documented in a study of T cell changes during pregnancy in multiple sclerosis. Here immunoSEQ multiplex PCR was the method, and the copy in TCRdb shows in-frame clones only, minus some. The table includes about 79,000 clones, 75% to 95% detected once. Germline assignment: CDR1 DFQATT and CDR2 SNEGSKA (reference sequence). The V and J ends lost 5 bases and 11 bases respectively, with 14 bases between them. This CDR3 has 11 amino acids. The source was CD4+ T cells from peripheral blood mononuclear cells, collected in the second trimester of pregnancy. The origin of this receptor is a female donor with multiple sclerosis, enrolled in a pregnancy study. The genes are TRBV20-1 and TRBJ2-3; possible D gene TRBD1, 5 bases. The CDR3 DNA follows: TGCAGTGCTGCGACAGTCAGAGAGCAGTATTTT. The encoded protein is CSAATVREQYF.